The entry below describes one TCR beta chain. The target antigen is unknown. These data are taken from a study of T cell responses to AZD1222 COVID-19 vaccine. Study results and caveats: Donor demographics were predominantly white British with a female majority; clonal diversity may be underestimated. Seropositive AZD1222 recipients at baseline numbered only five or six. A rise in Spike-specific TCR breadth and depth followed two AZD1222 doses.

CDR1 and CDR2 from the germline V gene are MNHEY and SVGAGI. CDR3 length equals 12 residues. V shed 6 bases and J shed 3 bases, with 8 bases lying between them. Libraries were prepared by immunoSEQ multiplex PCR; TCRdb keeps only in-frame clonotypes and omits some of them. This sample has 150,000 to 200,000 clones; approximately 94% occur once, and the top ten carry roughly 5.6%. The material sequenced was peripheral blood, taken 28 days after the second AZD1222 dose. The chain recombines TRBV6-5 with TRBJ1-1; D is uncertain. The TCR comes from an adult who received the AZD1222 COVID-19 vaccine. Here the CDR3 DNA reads TGTGCCAGCAGGGTTTGGGACACTGAAGCTTTCTTT. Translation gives CASRVWDTEAFF.